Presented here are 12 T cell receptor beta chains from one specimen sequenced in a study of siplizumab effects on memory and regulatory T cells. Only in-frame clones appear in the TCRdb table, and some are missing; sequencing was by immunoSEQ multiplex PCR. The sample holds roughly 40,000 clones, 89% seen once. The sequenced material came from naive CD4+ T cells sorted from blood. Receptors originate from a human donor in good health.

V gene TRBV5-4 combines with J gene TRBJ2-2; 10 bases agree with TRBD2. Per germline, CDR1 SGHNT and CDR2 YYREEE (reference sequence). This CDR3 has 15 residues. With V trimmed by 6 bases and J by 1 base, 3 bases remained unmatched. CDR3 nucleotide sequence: TGTGCCAGCAACGTAGCGGGGGGGAACACCGGGGAGCTGTTTTTT. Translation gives CASNVAGGNTGELFF.

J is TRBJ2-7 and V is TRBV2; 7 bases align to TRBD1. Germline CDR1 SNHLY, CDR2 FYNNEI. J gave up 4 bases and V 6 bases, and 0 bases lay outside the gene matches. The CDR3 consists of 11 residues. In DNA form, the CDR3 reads TGTGCCAGCAGGACAGGGTACGAGCAGTACTTC. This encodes CASRTGYEQYF.

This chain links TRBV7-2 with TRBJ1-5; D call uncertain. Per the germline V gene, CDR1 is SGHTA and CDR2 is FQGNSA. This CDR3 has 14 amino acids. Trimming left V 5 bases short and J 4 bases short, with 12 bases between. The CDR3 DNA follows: TGTGCCAGCAGCGTAGATCTGGGGAATCAGCCCCAGCATTTT. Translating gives CASSVDLGNQPQHF.

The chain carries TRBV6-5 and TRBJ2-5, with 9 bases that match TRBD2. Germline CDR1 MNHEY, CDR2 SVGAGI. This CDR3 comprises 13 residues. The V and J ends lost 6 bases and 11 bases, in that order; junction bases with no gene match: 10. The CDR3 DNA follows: TGTGCCAGCAGGGTGGGACTAGCTGGGGAGCAGTACTTC. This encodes CASRVGLAGEQYF.

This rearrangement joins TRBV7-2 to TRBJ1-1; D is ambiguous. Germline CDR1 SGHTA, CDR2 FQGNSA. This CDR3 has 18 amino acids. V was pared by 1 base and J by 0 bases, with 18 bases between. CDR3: CASSLDSSRGPMNTEAFF. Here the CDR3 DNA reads TGTGCCAGCAGCTTAGATAGTTCCCGCGGACCGATGAACACTGAAGCTTTCTTT.

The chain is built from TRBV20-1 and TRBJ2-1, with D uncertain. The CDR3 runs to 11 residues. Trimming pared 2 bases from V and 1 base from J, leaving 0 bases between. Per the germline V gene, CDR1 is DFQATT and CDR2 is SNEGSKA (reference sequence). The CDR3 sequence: CSARSYNEQFF. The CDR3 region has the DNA TGCAGTGCTAGATCCTACAATGAGCAGTTCTTC.

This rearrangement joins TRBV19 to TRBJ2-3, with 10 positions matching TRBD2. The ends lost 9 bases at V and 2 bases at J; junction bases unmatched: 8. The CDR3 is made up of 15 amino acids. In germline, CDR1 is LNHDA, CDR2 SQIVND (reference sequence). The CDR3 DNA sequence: TGTGCCAGCAGGCCGGGACTAGCGACCACAGATACGCAGTATTTT. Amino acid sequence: CASRPGLATTDTQYF.

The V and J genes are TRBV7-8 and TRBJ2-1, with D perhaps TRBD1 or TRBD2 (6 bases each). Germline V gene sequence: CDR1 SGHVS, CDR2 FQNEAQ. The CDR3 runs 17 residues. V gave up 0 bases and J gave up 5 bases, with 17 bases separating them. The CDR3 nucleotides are TGTGCCAGCAGCTTAGCGCGAGTAGGGGGGATGAACAATGAGCAGTTCTTC. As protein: CASSLARVGGMNNEQFF.

The CDR3 loop is CASSLGQKYEQYF. CDR3 sequence (DNA): TGTGCCAGCAGTTTGGGCCAGAAGTACGAGCAGTACTTC. This sequence joins TRBV28 and TRBJ2-7, with D hard to call. Germline V gene data show CDR1 as MDHEN and CDR2 as SYDVKM. This CDR3 spans 13 amino acids. Trimming left V 3 bases short and J 4 bases short, with 10 bases between.

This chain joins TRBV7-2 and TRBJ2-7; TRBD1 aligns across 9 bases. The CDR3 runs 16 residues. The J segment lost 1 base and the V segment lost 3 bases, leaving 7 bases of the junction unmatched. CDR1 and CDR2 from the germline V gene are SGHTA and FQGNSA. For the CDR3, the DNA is TGTGCCAGCAGCTTTGGGACAGGGAGTCAATCCTACGAGCAGTACTTC. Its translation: CASSFGTGSQSYEQYF. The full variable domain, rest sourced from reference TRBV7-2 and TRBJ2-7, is GAGVSQSPSNKVTEKGKDVELRCDPISGHTALYWYRQSLGQGLEFLIYFQGNSAPDKSGLPSDRFSAERTGGSVSTLTIQRTQQEDSAVYLCASSFGTGSQSYEQYFGPGTRLTVT.

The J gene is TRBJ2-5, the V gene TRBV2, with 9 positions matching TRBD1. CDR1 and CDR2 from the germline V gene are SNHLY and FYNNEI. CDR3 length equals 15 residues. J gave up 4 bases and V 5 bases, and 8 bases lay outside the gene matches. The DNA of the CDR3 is TGTGCCAGCAGTACAGGGGGCTCTTGGGTAGAGACCCAGTACTTC. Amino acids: CASSTGGSWVETQYF.

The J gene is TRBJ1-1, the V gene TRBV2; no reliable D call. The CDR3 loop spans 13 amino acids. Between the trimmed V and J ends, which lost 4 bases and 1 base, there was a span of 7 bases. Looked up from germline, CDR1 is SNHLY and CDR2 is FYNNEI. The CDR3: CASSANENTEAFF. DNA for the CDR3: TGTGCCAGCAGTGCTAATGAGAACACTGAAGCTTTCTTT.